This T cell receptor beta chain was found in a study of blood T cell repertoires in COVID-19. At the level of the study: The study drew acute and convalescent COVID-19 samples from the United States, Italy and Spain.

This clone was seen more than once but under ten times. The repertoire was sequenced with immunoSEQ multiplex PCR; TCRdb's copy has only in-frame clones and lacks some. The table lists some 330,000 clones, around 87% of them singletons. The CDR3 contains 17 residues. Unmatched junction bases numbered 10, after V lost 1 base and J lost 4 bases. Germline CDR1 is SEHNR and CDR2 is FQNEAQ (reference sequence). Cohorts were determined from participant-reported clinical history. This receptor was identified in a man aged 35-49 years in a cohort exposed to, infected with or recovered from COVID-19 (not recorded which). The chain links TRBV7-9 to TRBJ1-2, with TRBD1 matching 9 bases. Sequencing was performed on PBMCs or T cells enriched from blood (not recorded which). In DNA form, the CDR3 reads TGTGCCAGCAGCTTAGAAGTACAGGGGGCGGCGGGCTATGGCTACACCTTC. Residues: CASSLEVQGAAGYGYTF.